These T cell receptor beta chains were read from a single sample in a study of blood T cell repertoires in COVID-19. Measured with immunoSEQ multiplex PCR; TCRdb has only the in-frame clones, and not every one. The sample shows nearly 30,000 clones, roughly 90% of them seen only once. The specimen sequenced was peripheral blood. The origin of the receptors is an older man with active or convalescent COVID-19. Each CDR3 is given with its conserved first and last residue. The D gene is left open where the match is weak. Size values are once, few and many counts, or a class for expanded clones, and some rows have none.

J | length | D | size | V | DNA | CDR3
TRBJ2-3 | 15 | NA | NA | TRBV4-1 | TGCGCCAGCAGCCCCCGGACGGGAAGCACAGATACGCAGTATTTT | CASSPRTGSTDTQYF
TRBJ1-1 | 14 | NA | NA | TRBV11-2 | TGTGCCAGCAGCCAAGATGCTAGACAGGTTGAAGCTTTCTTT | CASSQDARQVEAFF
TRBJ1-6 | 14 | TRBD1 | NA | TRBV27 | TGTGCCAGCAGAGGGACAGTGAGCAATTCACCCCTCCACTTT | CASRGTVSNSPLHF
TRBJ2-5 | 14 | TRBD1 | NA | TRBV5-1 | TGCGCCAGCAGCACGGGACAGGGTGAAGAGACCCAGTACTTC | CASSTGQGEETQYF
TRBJ1-5 | 14 | TRBD1 | NA | TRBV2 | TGTGCCAGCAGTGGGACAGGGGAAGTCCAGCCCCAGCATTTT | CASSGTGEVQPQHF
TRBJ2-1 | 12 | NA | few | TRBV24-1 | TGTGCCACCAGCCGGGACACCAATGAGCAGTTCTTC | CATSRDTNEQFF
TRBJ2-2 | 14 | NA | NA | TRBV7-9 | TGTGCCAGCGCAATGGGCTCCTTATCCGGGGAGCTGTTTTTT | CASAMGSLSGELFF
TRBJ2-2 | 15 | NA | NA | TRBV2 | TGTGCCAGTGAAGGAGGGGTCCTTGGCACCGGGGAGCTGTTTTTT | CASEGGVLGTGELFF
TRBJ2-3 | 15 | TRBD2 | NA | TRBV6-5 | TGTGCCAGCAAAGAATCTAGCGGGAGAGGTGATACGCAGTATTTT | CASKESSGRGDTQYF
TRBJ2-1 | 14 | NA | NA | TRBV19 | TGTGCCAGCTCTGATGGCCCGGGTAGAAATGAGCAGTTCTTC | CASSDGPGRNEQFF
TRBJ2-2 | 14 | NA | NA | TRBV9 | TGTGCCAGCAGCACAGACCGACTACCCGGGGAGCTGTTTTTT | CASSTDRLPGELFF
TRBJ2-5 | 16 | TRBD2 | NA | TRBV3-1/TRBV3-2 | TGTGCCAGCAGCCAAGGTCCTGGAGCGGGAAGGGAGACCCAGTACTTC | CASSQGPGAGRETQYF
TRBJ1-5 | 16 | NA | NA | TRBV7-2 | TGTGCCAGCAGCCCCGCGGAGGGGCAACGGAGGCAGCCCCAGCATTTT | CASSPAEGQRRQPQHF